The sequence of this T cell receptor (beta chain) was determined in a study of T cell responses to AZD1222 COVID-19 vaccine. Findings and caveats of the study: Females made up more of the donors, who were largely white British, and clonal diversity may have come out too low. Sampled repertoires all dated from after the peak T cell response. Reportedly, nearly half the spike-specific TCRs target unmutated variant regions.

This clone showed up many times. What it binds is not known. V dropped 0 bases and J dropped 4 bases, with 5 bases sitting between them. The V gene's germline CDR1 is KGHDR and CDR2 SFDVKD. This CDR3 region has 13 residues. Measured with immunoSEQ multiplex PCR; TCRdb has only the in-frame clones, and not every one. The data hold some 170,000 clones, with around 89% observed a single time. The material was peripheral blood, obtained 28 days after the second dose of the MenACWY control vaccine. The chain couples TRBV24-1 to TRBJ1-2; D is undetermined. The receptor was derived from an adult who received the MenACWY meningococcal vaccine as a control. DNA for the CDR3: TGTGCCACCAGTGATTTGCGCAGCTATGGCTACACCTTC. This encodes CATSDLRSYGYTF.